The 22 T cell receptor beta chains in this list originate from one sample, sequenced in a study. TCRdb re-analysed the RT-PCR reads in MiXCR, keeping a single row per CDR3 protein. The sample yields around 700,000 distinct CDR3 sequences, 14% seen once. Sequenced input: memory CD4+ T cells from blood. All receptors come from a female donor in good health, serving as a healthy control.

This clonotype has ten or more counts. This chain links TRBV5-6 with TRBJ2-1, with D unclear. This CDR3 is 15 amino acids long. The germline V gene has CDR1 SGHDT and CDR2 YYEEEE. V lost 6 bases to trimming and J lost 2 bases, with 15 bases between them. The CDR3 loop is CASTLLAGPYNEQFF. CDR3 bases: TGTGCCAGCACCCTCTTGGCCGGCCCCTACAATGAGCAGTTCTTC.

This clonotype has a count of ten or more. Because the CDR3's place on the DNA is in doubt, the DNA is left out and the CDR3 is given as listed by TCRdb. The V call is TRBV29-1, the J call TRBJ2-1; the D call of TRBD2 is as the table states it, not checked on the DNA. The CDR3 spans 10 amino acids, including both terminal residues. The V gene's germline CDR1 is SQVTM and CDR2 ANQGSEA. This chain's CDR3 is CSVGEGIWFF.

This clonotype was counted between two and nine times. This rearrangement joins TRBV7-2 to TRBJ2-3; D possibly corresponds to TRBD1 (6 bases). V lost 3 bases, J lost 5 bases, and 12 bases lay in between. The CDR3 has 14 amino acids. Germline CDR1 SGHTA, CDR2 FQGNSA. CDR3 region: CASSFGQFQDTQYF. The CDR3 region has the DNA TGTGCCAGCAGCTTTGGACAGTTTCAAGATACGCAGTATTTT.

The sample holds many counts of this clonotype. J is TRBJ2-1 and V is TRBV12-3 or TRBV12-4, with D tentatively TRBD1 (6 bases). This CDR3 comprises 15 residues. V lost 3 bases and J lost 0, with 9 bases in between. The CDR3: CASSLDSGSYNEQFF. The DNA for the CDR3 is TGTGCCAGCAGTTTGGACAGCGGCTCCTACAATGAGCAGTTCTTC.

This chain uses TRBV27 with TRBJ2-7, with TRBD2 matching over 11 bases. The CDR3 runs 16 residues. V lost 6 bases to trimming and J lost 2 bases; unmatched junction nucleotides: 9. In germline, CDR1 is MNHEY, CDR2 SMNVEV (reference sequence). As DNA, the CDR3 is TGTGCCAGCAGCCGGGGACTAGCGGATTTCACCTACGAGCAGTACTTC. Its protein is CASSRGLADFTYEQYF.

The rearrangement uses TRBV12-3 or TRBV12-4 and TRBJ1-1, with D unclear. Trimming shortened V by 1 base and J by 4 bases, and 10 bases separated the two germline ends. There are 14 residues in the CDR3. As DNA, the CDR3 is TGTGCCAGCAGTTTAGACAGATACCGCACTGAAGCTTTCTTT. Protein sequence: CASSLDRYRTEAFF.

This clonotype has more than one count but fewer than ten. The genes are TRBV7-3 and TRBJ2-3; D may be TRBD1 (5 bases). The germline V and J ends were trimmed by 5 bases and 4 bases, with 22 bases remaining between them. Germline-derived CDR1 and CDR2 are SGHTA and FQGTGA. This CDR3 comprises 17 residues. CDR3 sequence reads: CASSLPQGARGSDTQYF. The CDR3 DNA follows: TGTGCCAGCAGCCTACCCCAGGGCGCGCGTGGCTCAGATACGCAGTATTTT.

This clonotype came up a few times. The genes are TRBV9 and TRBJ2-5, with D perhaps matching TRBD1 (5 bases). Trimming cost V 7 bases and J 5 bases, with 15 bases left between them. This CDR3 region has 13 residues. Germline assignment: CDR1 SGDLS and CDR2 YYNGEE. CDR3 in DNA: TGTGCCAGCGGACAAGGGTCGGTGGAGACCCAGTACTTC. The encoded protein is CASGQGSVETQYF.

In its sample, this clonotype was seen a few times. J is TRBJ1-1 and V is TRBV18; D is unresolved. CDR1 KGHSH and CDR2 LQKENI come from the germline V gene. CDR3 length equals 12 residues. The V end was cut by 3 bases, the J end by 11 bases, with 13 bases between. Written as DNA, the CDR3 is TGTGCCAGCTCACCCCCCGACTCTAAGGCTTTCTTT. Its translation is CASSPPDSKAFF.

V and J are TRBV3-1 and TRBJ2-7; 8 nucleotides line up with TRBD2. The CDR3 runs to 16 residues. The germline V gene has CDR1 LGHDT and CDR2 YNNKEL (reference sequence). Losses at the gene ends were 4 bases for V and 2 bases for J; bases not matched to a gene: 10. The CDR3 loop reads CASSRTSTGGPYEQYF. CDR3 sequence (DNA): TGTGCCAGCAGCCGAACGTCAACGGGAGGGCCCTACGAGCAGTACTTC.

The chain uses TRBV7-8 and TRBJ1-6, with D maybe TRBD1 (5 bases). This CDR3 is 16 amino acids long. Germline-derived CDR1 and CDR2 are SGHVS and FQNEAQ. V lost 1 base and J lost 10, with 17 bases in between. The chain's CDR3 is CASSLGRGGLRSPLHF. CDR3 DNA sequence: TGTGCCAGCAGCTTAGGTCGCGGGGGACTCAGATCACCCCTCCACTTT.

The chain uses TRBV6-6 and TRBJ2-3, with 7 bases lining up with TRBD1. The length of the CDR3 is 15 residues. Germline V CDR1 and CDR2: MNHNY, SVGAGI (reference sequence). Unmatched junction bases numbered 13, after V lost 9 bases and J lost 4 bases. CDR3 protein: CASWGDRAAADTQYF. As DNA, the CDR3 is TGTGCCAGTTGGGGAGACAGGGCGGCTGCAGATACGCAGTATTTT.

The chain couples TRBV20-1 to TRBJ2-1; 8 bases line up with TRBD2. V gave up 0 bases and J gave up 9 bases; unmatched junction bases: 16. Germline assignment: CDR1 DFQATT and CDR2 SNEGSKA (reference sequence). CDR3 length: 17 residues. CDR3 coding DNA: TGCAGTGCTAGAGATCCCCTGGAAACGGGGGGGTATGGTGAGCAGTTCTTC. Its protein is CSARDPLETGGYGEQFF.

This clonotype was seen only a few times. This chain joins TRBV5-4 and TRBJ2-3, with D perhaps being TRBD1 or TRBD2 (6 bases each). CDR1 is SGHNT, CDR2 YYREEE, per germline (reference sequence). V lost 4 bases and J 6 bases, leaving 12 bases between the germline ends. The CDR3 covers 13 residues. CDR3 region: CASSPGGLDTQYF. The CDR3 DNA sequence: TGTGCCAGCAGCCCCGGGGGCCTGGATACGCAGTATTTT.

This clonotype showed up many times. The chain couples TRBV13 to TRBJ1-6; 11 positions match TRBD1. Germline V gene lookup returns CDR1 PRHDT and CDR2 FYEKMQ (reference sequence). The V segment lost 6 bases and the J segment 9 bases; nucleotides outside the gene matches: 10. This CDR3 has 16 amino acids. The CDR3 DNA follows: TGTGCCAGCAGTACCCCAGGGACAGGGGGTATTTCACCCCTCCACTTT. Translated, it gives CASSTPGTGGISPLHF.

This clonotype was counted many times. V is TRBV7-2 and J is TRBJ2-1; no clear D. V dropped 2 bases and J dropped 4 bases, with 6 bases sitting between them. Germline loops: CDR1 SGHTA, CDR2 FQGNSA. The length of the CDR3 is 13 residues. CDR3 sequence: CASSLQGYNEQFF. The CDR3 nucleotides are TGTGCCAGCAGCTTACAAGGATACAATGAGCAGTTCTTC.

The rearrangement links TRBV20-1 to TRBJ2-5, with TRBD1 identical over 7 bases. CDR3 length equals 11 residues. Per germline, CDR1 DFQATT and CDR2 SNEGSKA (reference sequence). CDR3 residues: CSWDSQETQYF. As DNA, the CDR3 is TGCAGCTGGGACAGTCAAGAGACCCAGTACTTC.

This clonotype was picked up many times. The rearrangement joins TRBV4-3 to TRBJ1-6, with D perhaps TRBD1 (6 bases). Looked up from germline, CDR1 is LGHNA and CDR2 is YSLEER. Trimming took 6 bases from V and 6 from J, leaving 12 bases between them. The CDR3 sequence is 14 residues long. The CDR3 nucleotides are TGCGCCAGCAGACAGGGTTTTGGTAATTCACCCCTCCACTTT. As protein: CASRQGFGNSPLHF.

This clonotype was observed a few times. The rearrangement joins TRBV20-1 to TRBJ2-5; D unclear. This CDR3 region has 13 residues. Trimming took off 5 bases at V and 5 bases at J, with 15 bases between the two ends. CDR1 and CDR2 from the germline V gene are DFQATT and SNEGSKA (reference sequence). CDR3 loop: CSAGLGIVETQYF. The CDR3 region has the DNA TGCAGTGCTGGCCTAGGTATTGTGGAGACCCAGTACTTC.

This clonotype came up a few times. The CDR3 DNA sequence: TGTGCCAGCAGTGGACAGTACTCCTACAATGAGCAGTTCTTC. Translating gives CASSGQYSYNEQFF. This chain joins TRBV28 and TRBJ2-1; possible D gene TRBD1, 6 bases. V was clipped by 5 bases and J by 0 bases, with 8 bases between them. The germline CDR1 and CDR2 sequences are MDHEN and SYDVKM. CDR3 size: 14 residues.

The rearrangement uses TRBV20-1 and TRBJ2-5, with TRBD2 matching over 8 bases. After removal of 6 bases from V and 5 bases from J, the junction contained 11 bases not matched to a gene. Germline loops: CDR1 DFQATT, CDR2 SNEGSKA (reference sequence). The CDR3 contains 14 residues. The CDR3: CSATPGGGRETQYF. For the CDR3, the DNA is TGCAGTGCAACGCCCGGGGGGGGGCGGGAGACCCAGTACTTC.

This clonotype occurred a few times. The CDR3 DNA reads as TGCAGTGCTAGGGCTTCCCGCTCCTACAATGAGCAGTTCTTC. Residues: CSARASRSYNEQFF. V gene TRBV20-1 combines with J gene TRBJ2-1; D call uncertain. The CDR3 length is 14 residues. V was trimmed by 3 bases and J by 0 bases, leaving 9 bases between them. Germline CDR1 reads DFQATT; CDR2 reads SNEGSKA (reference sequence).